These 5 T cell receptor beta chains were all obtained from the same sample, sequenced in a study of regulatory T cells in long-lasting Graves disease. Assembly of TCR beta libraries relied on iRepertoire HTBI primers together with Arm-PCR of CDR3 regions. TCRdb independently ran MiXCR on the multiplex PCR reads; one entry per CDR3 protein. The sample contains 390,000 or so distinct CDR3 sequences, approximately 12% of which appear only once. Time point noted: newly diagnosed GD, antithyroid drugs for less than 3 months. PBMC RNA was the source of the TCR library. This sample was shared with a second study, whose subject was T cells in Graves' hyperthyroidism and ophthalmopathy.

This sample comprised peripheral blood mononuclear cells (PBMCs), obtained at new diagnosis, from a patient treated with antithyroid drugs. The source is a woman in her late teens or twenties with Graves disease.

In this sample, this clonotype turned up many times. J is TRBJ1-5 and V is TRBV19; D not resolved. V lost 3 bases and J lost 1, with 7 bases in between. CDR1 is LNHDA and CDR2 is SQIVND in the germline V gene (reference sequence). The length of the CDR3 is 14 residues. The CDR3 nucleotides read TGTGCCAGTAGTATTTGGGGAAGCAATCAGCCCCAGCATTTT. It is translated as CASSIWGSNQPQHF.

To note about this clonotype: A much larger clone lies a single base off, so this may be a read error. J is TRBJ2-3 and V is TRBV5-1; TRBD2 agrees at 9 bases. The J call may be incorrect, as the DNA end agrees better with TRBJ2-5. This CDR3 spans 17 amino acids. Per the germline V gene, CDR1 is SGHRS and CDR2 is YFSETQ. The CDR3 protein is CASSLGSSGESRETQYF. The CDR3 DNA reads TGCGCCAGCAGCTTGGGGTCTAGCGGGGAGTCCCGGGAGACCCAGTACTTC.

This clonotype was counted at least ten times. The V and J genes are TRBV18 and TRBJ2-7, with a possible D match to TRBD1 (5 bases). Per the germline V gene, CDR1 is KGHSH and CDR2 is LQKENI. The CDR3 extends over 13 amino acids. Trimming pared 3 bases from V and 4 bases from J, leaving 10 bases between. CDR3 protein: CASSPTTGYEQYF. The CDR3 nucleotides are TGTGCCAGCTCACCCACCACAGGTTACGAGCAGTACTTC.

Many counts were recorded for this clonotype. The genes are TRBV6-1 and TRBJ2-2; TRBD2 aligns across 11 bases. Losses at the gene ends were 6 bases for V and 5 bases for J; bases not matched to a gene: 2. The CDR3 is 14 amino acids. The germline V gene has CDR1 MNHNS and CDR2 SASEGT. The CDR3 DNA follows: TGTGCCAGCAGGACTAGCGGGGAGACCGGGGAGCTGTTTTTT. Translating it yields CASRTSGETGELFF.

The chain employs TRBV11-2 and TRBJ2-3; 10 positions agree with TRBD1. The CDR3 consists of 16 residues. Germline V gene lookup returns CDR1 SGHAT and CDR2 FQNNGV. V lost 1 base, J lost 1 base, and 2 bases stayed unmatched. In DNA form, the CDR3 reads TGTGCCAGCAGCTTAGCCGGGACAGGGGGCACAGATACGCAGTATTTT. Translated: CASSLAGTGGTDTQYF. Supplemented by reference TRBV11-2 and TRBJ2-3, the full variable domain reads EAGVAQSPRYKIIEKRQSVAFWCNPISGHATLYWYQQILGQGPKLLIQFQNNGVVDDSQLPKDRFSAERLKGVDSTLKIQPAKLEDSAVYLCASSLAGTGGTDTQYFGPGTRLTVL.